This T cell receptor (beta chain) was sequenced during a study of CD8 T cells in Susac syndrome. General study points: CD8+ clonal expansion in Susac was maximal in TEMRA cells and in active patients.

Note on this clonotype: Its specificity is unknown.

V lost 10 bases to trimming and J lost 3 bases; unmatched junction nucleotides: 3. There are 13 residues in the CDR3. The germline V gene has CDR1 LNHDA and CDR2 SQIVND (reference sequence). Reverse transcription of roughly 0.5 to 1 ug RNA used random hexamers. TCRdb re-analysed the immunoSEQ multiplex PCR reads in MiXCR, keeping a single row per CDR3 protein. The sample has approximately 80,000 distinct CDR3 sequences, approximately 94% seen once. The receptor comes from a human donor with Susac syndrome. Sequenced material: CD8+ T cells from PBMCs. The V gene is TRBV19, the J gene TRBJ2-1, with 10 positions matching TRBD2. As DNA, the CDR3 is TGTGCCACCACTAGCGGGGACTACAATGAGCAGTTCTTC. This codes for CATTSGDYNEQFF.